Listed here are 26 T cell receptor beta chains from one sample, sequenced in a study of T cells after yellow fever vaccination (dated by TCRdb to 2018 to 2020). Receptor amplification or capture employed 5' RACE. The instrument given in TCRdb is Illumina HiSeq 2500. Using fastp trimming at Q25 and MiXCR clonotype assembly, TCRdb reanalyzed the public sequencing data and kept in-frame beta chains. Each entry is one CDR3 protein sequence, shown with its most common DNA and genes. For this sample the table gives fewer than 450,000 distinct CDR3 sequences, of which 11% were detected only once. Less than 20% of the sample goes to the ten largest clones. Reading the label with the study, this specimen's treatment or condition is: live attenuated yellow fever vaccine strain. The starting material was PBMCs, obtained on the day of the first yellow fever vaccination. These receptors came from a man aged 18-30 years who received the YFV17D yellow fever vaccine.

Many counts were recorded for this clonotype. The chain employs TRBV11-2 and TRBJ1-6; D gene unclear. Per the germline V gene, CDR1 is SGHAT and CDR2 is FQNNGV. Trimming took off 5 bases at V and 2 bases at J, with 4 bases between the two ends. The CDR3 runs to 13 residues. The CDR3, as DNA: TGTGCCAGCAGCCCCCCCTATAATTCACCCCTCCACTTT. Protein product: CASSPPYNSPLHF.

This chain uses TRBV4-2 with TRBJ2-3; 13 bases agree with TRBD2. CDR1 and CDR2 (germline): LGHNA, YNFKEQ. J gave up 5 bases and V 4 bases, and 9 bases lay outside the gene matches. The CDR3 spans 17 residues. The CDR3 DNA is TGTGCCAGCAGCCGAAACCAACTAGCGGGGGGGGGAGATACGCAGTATTTT. Its translation is CASSRNQLAGGGDTQYF.

Relative to its sample, this clonotype is medium-sized. The chain links TRBV6-2 or TRBV6-3 to TRBJ2-1; TRBD2 agrees at 13 bases. The CDR3 loop spans 18 amino acids. V trimming: 6 bases; J trimming: 3 bases; junction bases outside the gene matches: 11. Germline CDR1 and CDR2: MNHEY and SVGEGT. CDR3 in amino acids: CASRGGLAGVPLYNEQFF. The CDR3 DNA follows: TGTGCCAGCAGGGGTGGACTAGCGGGGGTACCCCTCTACAATGAGCAGTTCTTC.

This chain uses TRBV7-2 with TRBJ1-5, with D unclear. The length of the CDR3 is 14 residues. Per the germline V gene, CDR1 is SGHTA and CDR2 is FQGNSA. V was shortened by 1 base and J by 4 bases, with 8 bases between the two germline ends. CDR3 nucleotide sequence: TGTGCCAGCAGCTTAGTACCAATTAATCAGCCCCAGCATTTT. As protein: CASSLVPINQPQHF.

This clonotype was picked up many times. The chain carries TRBV11-2 and TRBJ2-1; tentatively, D is TRBD1 (6 bases). In germline, CDR1 is SGHAT, CDR2 FQNNGV. V was shortened by 5 bases and J by 0 bases, with 23 bases between the two germline ends. The CDR3 runs 19 residues. The CDR3 loop reads CASSPQGLLTVSSYNEQFF. The CDR3 DNA sequence: TGTGCCAGCAGCCCTCAGGGGCTCCTAACGGTTAGCTCCTACAATGAGCAGTTCTTC.

This clonotype came up many times. The CDR3, as DNA: TGTGCCAGCAGGTCCCAAGAGACCCAGTACTTC. Encoded protein: CASRSQETQYF. The chain links TRBV7-9 to TRBJ2-5; no reliable D call. Germline V lookup: CDR1 SEHNR, CDR2 FQNEAQ (reference sequence). CDR3 length: 11 amino acids. Between the trimmed V and J ends, which lost 6 bases and 1 base, there was a span of 3 bases.

This clonotype was picked up a small number of times. This sequence joins TRBV28 and TRBJ2-1; D uncertain. V was pared by 4 bases and J by 0 bases, with 10 bases between. The CDR3 consists of 15 residues. Germline V gene sequence: CDR1 MDHEN, CDR2 SYDVKM. CDR3 amino acids: CASSYLISSYNEQFF. The CDR3 nucleotides read TGTGCCAGCAGTTATTTGATTAGCTCCTACAATGAGCAGTTCTTC.

The V and J genes are TRBV5-1 and TRBJ2-3, with TRBD1 matching 7 bases. This CDR3 region has 15 residues. Per germline, CDR1 SGHRS and CDR2 YFSETQ. J gave up 4 bases and V 4 bases, and 9 bases lay outside the gene matches. CDR3 sequence: CASSPKVTGADTQYF. Here the CDR3 DNA reads TGCGCCAGCAGCCCCAAGGTTACAGGGGCAGATACGCAGTATTTT.

The genes are TRBV9 and TRBJ1-2, with a weak D call TRBD1 (6 bases). This CDR3 comprises 16 residues. Trimming pared 0 bases from V and 3 bases from J, leaving 15 bases between. Looked up from germline, CDR1 is SGDLS and CDR2 is YYNGEE. The CDR3 reads CASSVGQHPGDYGYTF. The DNA of the CDR3 is TGTGCCAGCAGCGTAGGCCAGCACCCAGGGGACTATGGCTACACCTTC.

This clonotype occurred a few times. The CDR3 loop reads CAGTDANTGELFF. The DNA of the CDR3 is TGTGCCGGGACGGACGCTAACACCGGGGAGCTGTTTTTT. The J gene is TRBJ2-2, the V gene TRBV6-1; tentatively, D is TRBD1 or TRBD2 (5 bases each). Germline lookup yields CDR1 MNHNS and CDR2 SASEGT. Trimming shortened V by 11 bases and J by 2 bases, and 12 bases separated the two germline ends. This CDR3 contains 13 residues.

There are a few counts of this clonotype. The chain carries TRBV7-3 and TRBJ2-1; TRBD2 agrees at 9 bases. Germline V gene data show CDR1 as SGHTA and CDR2 as FQGTGA. This CDR3 comprises 14 residues. J gave up 10 bases and V 5 bases, and 9 bases lay outside the gene matches. The CDR3 here is CASSEAGGRLEQFF. CDR3 nucleotide sequence: TGTGCCAGCAGCGAAGCGGGGGGCCGCCTCGAGCAGTTCTTC.

In its sample, this clonotype was seen many times. This chain links TRBV4-1 with TRBJ2-5; D gene uncertain. The CDR3 has 13 residues. V lost 2 bases and J lost 6, with 10 bases in between. Looked up from germline, CDR1 is MGHRA and CDR2 is YSYEKL. CDR3 residues: CASSQLDPKTQYF. For the CDR3, the DNA is TGCGCCAGCAGCCAATTGGACCCGAAGACCCAGTACTTC.

This sequence joins TRBV5-1 and TRBJ1-2; D is unclear. Germline V gene sequence: CDR1 SGHRS, CDR2 YFSETQ. The CDR3 runs to 13 residues. The V and J ends lost 1 base and 6 bases respectively, with 10 bases between them. The CDR3 is CASSLTPRNGYTF. The CDR3 coding sequence is TGCGCCAGCAGCTTGACCCCTAGAAATGGCTACACCTTC.

This clonotype was seen at least ten times. The chain links TRBV7-2 to TRBJ2-3; D remains ambiguous. The CDR3 spans 12 residues. Germline values: CDR1 SGHTA, CDR2 FQGNSA. V shed 4 bases and J shed 6 bases, with 8 bases lying between them. The CDR3 region has the DNA TGTGCCAGCAGCTGGCTTAGGGATACGCAGTATTTT. Its protein is CASSWLRDTQYF.

The chain joins TRBV24-1 to TRBJ1-4; D is undetermined. The CDR3 length is 13 residues. V lost 4 bases and J 15 bases, leaving 17 bases between the germline ends. The V gene's germline CDR1 is KGHDR and CDR2 SFDVKD. Here the CDR3 reads CATSDHANPRLFF. The DNA for the CDR3 is TGTGCCACCAGTGACCACGCCAATCCCAGATTGTTTTTT.

This clonotype occurred a few times. The chain carries TRBV20-1 and TRBJ2-3; 11 bases agree with TRBD2. This CDR3 is built from 14 residues. V gave up 5 bases and J gave up 7 bases; unmatched junction bases: 8. The germline CDR1 and CDR2 sequences are DFQATT and SNEGSKA (reference sequence). CDR3: CSAVRSGGVYTQYF. The CDR3 nucleotides read TGCAGTGCTGTCCGTAGCGGGGGGGTATATACGCAGTATTTT.

J is TRBJ2-7 and V is TRBV7-2; the D gene is possibly TRBD1 (5 bases). The CDR3 totals 14 residues. Germline CDR1 is SGHTA and CDR2 is FQGNSA. V lost 2 bases and J 4 bases, leaving 12 bases between the germline ends. The DNA for the CDR3 is TGTGCCAGCAGCTTATGGAAGGGGCGATACGAGCAGTACTTC. Its translation is CASSLWKGRYEQYF.

Many counts were recorded for this clonotype. The V gene is TRBV7-2, the J gene TRBJ1-3; D is ambiguous. V dropped 5 bases and J dropped 8 bases, with 16 bases sitting between them. Germline CDR1 SGHTA, CDR2 FQGNSA. This CDR3 region has 14 residues. In DNA, the CDR3 is TGTGCCAGCAGCCCCGGGCCCGGGAGGGACACCATATATTTT. Residues: CASSPGPGRDTIYF.

The V gene is TRBV19, the J gene TRBJ1-1; 7 nucleotides match TRBD1. After removal of 9 bases from V and 4 bases from J, the junction contained 23 bases not matched to a gene. The CDR3 length is 18 residues. Germline CDR1 reads LNHDA; CDR2 reads SQIVND (reference sequence). The CDR3 DNA is TGTGCCAGCATAGGATCCAGGGGAGCTGGGACAGCATCCACTGAAGCTTTCTTT. Translated, it gives CASIGSRGAGTASTEAFF.

This clonotype was seen at least ten times. CDR3 sequence reads: CASSLGPTGYYEQYF. In DNA, the CDR3 is TGTGCCAGCAGTTTAGGACCCACAGGCTACTACGAGCAGTACTTC. The chain has TRBV27 and TRBJ2-7; D perhaps matches TRBD1 (5 bases). Germline V lookup: CDR1 MNHEY, CDR2 SMNVEV (reference sequence). The V gene lost 2 bases and the J gene lost 3 bases, with 14 bases spanning the gap. This CDR3 spans 15 amino acids.

The V gene is TRBV30, the J gene TRBJ1-4; no reliable D call. Germline V gene sequence: CDR1 GTSNPN, CDR2 SVGIG (reference sequence). The V and J ends lost 5 bases and 3 bases respectively, with 10 bases between them. CDR3 length: 13 residues. CDR3 sequence reads: CAWQRSANEKLFF. CDR3 sequence (DNA): TGTGCCTGGCAGAGGTCAGCTAATGAAAAACTGTTTTTT.

For the CDR3, the DNA is TGTGCCAGCAGCCAAGGCACTCTTCTTGGGCTAGAGACCCAGTACTTC. Amino acid sequence: CASSQGTLLGLETQYF. The chain is built from TRBV14 and TRBJ2-5, with D unresolved. Trimming stripped 1 base from V and 4 bases from J, with 16 bases between. The CDR3 length is 16 residues. Germline V lookup: CDR1 SGHDN, CDR2 FVKESK.

V and J are TRBV6-1 and TRBJ2-3; TRBD1 agrees at 9 bases. CDR1 is MNHNS and CDR2 is SASEGT in the germline V gene. This CDR3 is built from 15 residues. With V trimmed by 5 bases and J by 3 bases, 6 bases remained unmatched. This CDR3 is CASSKQGARTDTQYF. The CDR3, as DNA: TGTGCCAGCAGTAAACAGGGGGCGCGGACAGATACGCAGTATTTT.

This clonotype was detected only a few times. The chain carries TRBV7-9 and TRBJ1-1, with no clear D. Trimming took off 5 bases at V and 0 bases at J, with 10 bases between the two ends. CDR1 and CDR2 from the germline V gene are SEHNR and FQNEAQ (reference sequence). This CDR3 has 14 residues. CDR3 sequence (DNA): TGTGCCAGCAGCGGAGTGTTCCTGAACACTGAAGCTTTCTTT. Translation gives CASSGVFLNTEAFF. The full variable domain, with the rest looked up from reference TRBV7-9 and TRBJ1-1, is DTGVSQNPRHKITKRGQNVTFRCDPISEHNRLYWYRQTLGQGPEFLTYFQNEAQLEKSRLLSDRFSAERPKGSFSTLEIQRTEQGDSAMYLCASSGVFLNTEAFFGQGTRLTVV.

The table lists this clonotype with a few counts. The V call is TRBV5-6, the J call TRBJ1-4; D gene ambiguous. The CDR3 has 15 residues. Germline-derived CDR1 and CDR2 are SGHDT and YYEEEE. V gave up 1 base and J gave up 0 bases, with 7 bases separating them. CDR3 in amino acids: CASSLWAATNEKLFF. The CDR3 DNA reads as TGTGCCAGCAGCTTGTGGGCAGCAACTAATGAAAAACTGTTTTTT.

This chain links TRBV4-1 with TRBJ2-4; TRBD2 agrees at 12 bases. Germline CDR1 and CDR2: MGHRA and YSYEKL. There are 15 residues in the CDR3. The J segment lost 9 bases and the V segment lost 1 base, leaving 4 bases of the junction unmatched. CDR3 loop: CASSQGTSGVGIQYF. DNA for the CDR3: TGCGCCAGCAGCCAAGGGACTAGCGGGGTGGGCATTCAGTACTTC.